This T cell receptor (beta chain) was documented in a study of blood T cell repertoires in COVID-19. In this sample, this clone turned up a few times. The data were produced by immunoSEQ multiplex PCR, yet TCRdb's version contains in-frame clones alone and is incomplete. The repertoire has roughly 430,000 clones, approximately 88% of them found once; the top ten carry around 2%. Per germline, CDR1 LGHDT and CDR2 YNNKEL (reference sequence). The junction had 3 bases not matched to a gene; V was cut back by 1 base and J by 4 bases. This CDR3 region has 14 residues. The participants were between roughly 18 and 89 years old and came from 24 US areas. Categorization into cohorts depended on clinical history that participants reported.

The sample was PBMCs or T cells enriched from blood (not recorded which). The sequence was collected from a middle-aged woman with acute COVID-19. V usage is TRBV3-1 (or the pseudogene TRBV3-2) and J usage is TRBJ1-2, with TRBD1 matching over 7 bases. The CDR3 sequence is CASSQGGTAYGYTF. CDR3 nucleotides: TGTGCCAGCAGCCAAGGGGGGACAGCCTATGGCTACACCTTC.